A single T cell receptor (beta chain) is shown here with its context. The antigen is undetermined. The sorted-subset replicate PCRs were given roughly 190 ng DNA, which is approximately 30,000 T cell genomes. Measured with immunoSEQ multiplex PCR; TCRdb has only the in-frame clones, and not every one. The sample shows some 1.5 million clones, more than 95% of them seen only once. These data originate in a study of shared clonotypes between healthy human individuals. Study information: Every donor yielded three CD4 naive, three CD4 memory, two CD8 naive and one CD8 memory plate.

General study results and limits: For naive CD4 cells, 5% to 6.5% of clonotypes were shared across a handful of donors. Genetic and exposure-history diversity was limited by the small donor number.

This sequence originates from a man aged 25 to 45 in good health. Sequenced material: naive CD4+ T cells sorted from blood. Subset specified: CD45RA+ positively selected.

Written as DNA, the CDR3 is TGTGCCAGCAGGAATCCGGGACTGCAGCAGTTCTTC. It is translated as CASRNPGLQQFF. This rearrangement joins TRBV6-1 to TRBJ2-1; D might be TRBD2 (6 bases). The CDR3 extends over 12 amino acids. Trimming cost V 6 bases and J 11 bases, with 14 bases left between them. The germline CDR1 and CDR2 sequences are MNHNS and SASEGT.